Listed below are T cell receptor beta chains from one sample, sequenced in a study of T-cell memory formation after mild COVID-19. MiXCR was run by TCRdb on the 5' RACE reads, yielding one entry per CDR3 protein. The sample lists about 350,000 distinct CDR3 sequences, around 13% occurring once. Sequencing used PBMCs or a T cell subset sorted from them (not recorded which). These receptors were obtained from a man between 18 and 29 years old who had mild COVID-19 (a few samples of this study predate the infection). Cell type and time point are not known. CDR3s include the opening cysteine and the closing phenylalanine or tryptophan. D genes are given only for firm matches. The size entry is marked missing in some rows and otherwise reads once, few, many or a size class.

cdr3_nt cdr3_aa v_call d_call j_call clone_size
TGTGCCAGCAGTCCTCCGGCCGTGCTCTTAGGGAGGAGACCCCAGTATTTT CASSPPAVLLGRRPQYF TRBV28 NA TRBJ2-3 few
TGTGCCTGGAGTGTGGGGAGGATTCAGTACTTC CAWSVGRIQYF TRBV30 NA TRBJ2-4 few
TGTGCCACCAGCGGCCGGGCCAGGGCCGGGGTAGCTTTCTTT CATSGRARAGVAFF TRBV15 NA TRBJ1-1 few
TGTGCCAGCAGCCGTACCCGGGTGGCCTCGCCCTACAATGAGCAGTTCTTC CASSRTRVASPYNEQFF TRBV7-9 NA TRBJ2-1 NA
TGTGCCAGCAGCAGAACGGGCCCGGCGGGGGAGACCCAGTACTTC CASSRTGPAGETQYF TRBV7-2 NA TRBJ2-5 NA
TGCGCCAGCAGCCACCCGGGACGGGGCGGTGGCTACACCTTC CASSHPGRGGGYTF TRBV4-1 NA TRBJ1-2 NA
TGTGCCAGCAGCTTAAATGCCAGGCCCCCTCCACTAGGCTACACCTTC CASSLNARPPPLGYTF TRBV7-3 NA TRBJ1-2 few
TGCGCCAGCAGCCAAGATGGGGGTTTTGGGGCCAACGTCCTGACTTTC CASSQDGGFGANVLTF TRBV4-3 NA TRBJ2-6 many
TGCAGCGTTGTCACAGAGAACACCGGGGAGCTGTTTTTT CSVVTENTGELFF TRBV29-1 NA TRBJ2-2 NA
TGTGCCAGCAGTTTAAAAGGACCCCAGCATTTT CASSLKGPQHF TRBV12-3/TRBV12-4 NA TRBJ1-5 many
TGTGCCAGCACCAGAGTGGGTTTAGGTAGTACTGAAGCTTTCTTT CASTRVGLGSTEAFF TRBV5-4 NA TRBJ1-1 few
TGCGCCAGCAGCCACCAACTCCTAGATACGCAGTATTTT CASSHQLLDTQYF TRBV4-1 NA TRBJ2-3 NA
TGTGCCAGCAAAGGGTCCCGGAACACCGGGGAGCTGTTTTTT CASKGSRNTGELFF TRBV2 NA TRBJ2-2 NA
TGTGCCAGCAGAGGGGGTGGGGCCAACGTCCTGACTTTC CASRGGGANVLTF TRBV7-9 NA TRBJ2-6 NA
TGTGCCAGCAGGGAAGAGAACACTGAAGCTTTCTTT CASREENTEAFF TRBV7-2 NA TRBJ1-1 many
TGCAGCGTTGAGGGCCGCGAGGGGCCGGAAGAGACCCAGTACTTC CSVEGREGPEETQYF TRBV29-1 NA TRBJ2-5 NA
TGTGCCAGCAGCTTCTTGACCAACACTGAAGCTTTCTTT CASSFLTNTEAFF TRBV7-9 NA TRBJ1-1 few